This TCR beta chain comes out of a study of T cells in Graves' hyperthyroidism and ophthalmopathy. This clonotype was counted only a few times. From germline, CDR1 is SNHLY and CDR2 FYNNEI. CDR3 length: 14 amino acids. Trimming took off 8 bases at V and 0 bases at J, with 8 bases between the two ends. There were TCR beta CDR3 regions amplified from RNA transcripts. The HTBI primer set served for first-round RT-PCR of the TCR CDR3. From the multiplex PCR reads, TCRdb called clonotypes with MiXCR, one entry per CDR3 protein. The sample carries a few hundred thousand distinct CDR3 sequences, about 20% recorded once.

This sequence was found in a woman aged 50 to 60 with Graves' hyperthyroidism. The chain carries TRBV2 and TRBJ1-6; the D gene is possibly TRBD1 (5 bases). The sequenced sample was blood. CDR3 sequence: CASAQGSYNSPLHF. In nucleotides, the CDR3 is TGTGCCAGCGCCCAGGGCTCCTATAATTCACCCCTCCACTTT.